There are a few counts of the clone carrying this T cell receptor (beta chain). What it binds is unknown. The data are from a study of identical twins. Whole-study findings and limits: Those out-of-frame alpha sequences shared by twins showed an excess of low generation probability. Insertions were fewer in abundant cord blood beta clonotypes, whereas memory repertoires showed none of this pattern.

CDR1 is MDHEN, CDR2 SYDVKM, per germline. The CDR3 spans 12 residues. The V and J ends lost 5 bases and 4 bases respectively, with 8 bases between them. A universal primer site was incorporated via template switching, and the cDNA contained unique molecular identifiers. TCRdb reanalysed the 5' RACE reads using MiXCR and keeps one entry per CDR3 protein. The repertoire holds 450,000 or so distinct CDR3 sequences, with 14% as singletons. The sample also formed part of further work on yellow fever vaccine responses in identical twins.

The TCR comes from a woman under 30 in good health. The sequenced material came from CD4+ T cells sorted from blood. V is TRBV28 and J is TRBJ1-2, with D unclear. This chain's CDR3 is CASSGNSYGYTF. CDR3 DNA sequence: TGTGCCAGCAGTGGTAACAGCTATGGCTACACCTTC.